This T cell receptor (beta chain) stems from a study of CD8 T cells in Susac syndrome (dated by TCRdb to 2018 to 2020). About the investigation overall: Whether CD8+ T cell activation and differentiation in Susac syndrome was antigen driven was tested using repertoire sequencing. The clonality of the CD8+ T cell repertoire was compared across some eleven healthy donors, about 14 Susac syndrome patients and 15 multiple sclerosis patients. The paper as a whole reports these results and caveats: The TCR sequencing and HLA analysis was acknowledged to have included a relatively small number of individuals.

Points on this clonotype: Its antigen has not been determined. No much larger clonotype is one base removed from it; base qualities were not supplied.

Peripheral blood CD8+ and CD4+ T cells from healthy donors, Susac syndrome patients and multiple sclerosis patients were profiled using high-throughput TCR beta sequencing. Multiple sclerosis controls were treatment-naive patients with stable or active relapsing-remitting disease fulfilling revised McDonald criteria. Bulk CD8+ and CD4+ T cells were purified by magnetic negative isolation, whereas CD8+ TEMRA cells were enriched by FACS. Blood was drawn into EDTA tubes, processed within 24 hours, and PBMCs were isolated by density gradient centrifugation. PBMCs intended for TCR sequencing were cryopreserved in liquid nitrogen and thawed later in a water bath at 37 degrees C. A purity of at least 90% was achieved for sorted or isolated CD4+, CD8+ and CD8+ TEMRA cells. RNA was extracted using the RNeasy kit, and about 0.45 to 1 ug of the RNA was reverse transcribed with random hexamers. TCR beta CDR3 regions were amplified with the immunoSEQ multiplex PCR assay covering 54 Vbeta and 13 Jbeta segments. PCR amplification bias was corrected using a synthetic template baseline for primer optimization and computational correction. In the authors' own workflow: Reads were annotated to V, D and J genes according to IMGT and were analyzed with immunoSEQ Analyzer, with only productive sequences retained. To calculate clonality, Shannon entropy was normalized by log2 of the number of productive unique sequences and then subtracted from one. For each patient and control, public and private clones were evaluated within the 100 most prevalent clones. Clones were defined as Susac-specific when absent from the healthy and MS cohorts, from over 950 published viral clones and from other ImmuneACCESS disease sequences. TCRdb applied fastp at Q25 and MiXCR to the public reads, then kept only in-frame beta chains. Every CDR3 protein is listed once, alongside the most common genes and DNA of its rows. TCRdb's processing, not the authors', yielded these V and J calls. For this sample the table gives under 150,000 distinct CDR3 sequences, of which 75% to 90% were detected only once. More than 0.5% of the sample is taken by the ten largest.

Sequencing input: CD8+ T cells from PBMCs. The TCR originated in a human donor with multiple sclerosis.

Here the CDR3 is given as CATSDLAGPNTGELFF. The nucleotide sequence is TGTGCCACCAGTGATTTGGCAGGACCGAACACCGGGGAGCTGTTTTTT. In this chain, TRBV24-1 is recombined with TRBJ2-2; there is no confident call for the D gene. The CDR3 sequence holds 16 residues, the cysteine and phenylalanine included. Of the read, only the CDR3 DNA is kept; its 48 bases are in frame from base 1. V and J lose 0 bases and 0 bases, and a span of 7 bases separates them. The germline V gene encodes CDR1 KGHDR and CDR2 SFDVKD.